What follows is one T cell receptor (beta chain) and its context. Unique molecular identifiers were used in preparing the TCRbeta library. One entry per CDR3 protein, called by TCRdb with MiXCR from the PCR reads. Among roughly 610,000 distinct CDR3 sequences, roughly 10% were seen once, and the ten largest hold around 4%. The data are from a study of T-cell reconstitution after alpha-beta-depleted transplantation in children. V shed 4 bases and J 6 bases; nucleotides not matched to a gene: 7. The CDR3 consists of 14 residues. CDR1 is SGHDN and CDR2 is FVKESK in the germline V gene. The sample consisted of PBMCs from the stem cell graft donor, taken from the stem cell graft. This sequence was found in a human donor who donated a stem cell graft to a child with acute myeloid leukemia. This chain joins TRBV14 and TRBJ2-7, with 9 nucleotides matching TRBD2. As DNA, the CDR3 is TGTGCCAGCAGCCCCGCTAGCGGGATCGGCGAGCAGTACTTC. It encodes CASSPASGIGEQYF.